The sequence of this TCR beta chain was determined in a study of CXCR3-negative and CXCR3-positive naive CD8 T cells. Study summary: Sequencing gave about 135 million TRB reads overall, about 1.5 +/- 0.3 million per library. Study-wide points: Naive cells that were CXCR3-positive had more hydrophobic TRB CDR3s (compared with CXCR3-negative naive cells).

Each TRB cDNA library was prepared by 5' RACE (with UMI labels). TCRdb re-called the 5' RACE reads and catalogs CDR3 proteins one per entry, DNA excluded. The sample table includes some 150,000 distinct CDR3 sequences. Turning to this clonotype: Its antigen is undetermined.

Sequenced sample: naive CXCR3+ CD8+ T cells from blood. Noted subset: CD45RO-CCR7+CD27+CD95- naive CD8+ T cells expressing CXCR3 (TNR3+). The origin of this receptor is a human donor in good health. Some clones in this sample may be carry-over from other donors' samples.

The CDR3 loop is CASSHQDSTDTQYF. The V and J genes are TRBV7-9 and TRBJ2-3. Per the germline V gene, CDR1 is SEHNR and CDR2 is FQNEAQ (reference sequence). The CDR3 has 14 amino acids.